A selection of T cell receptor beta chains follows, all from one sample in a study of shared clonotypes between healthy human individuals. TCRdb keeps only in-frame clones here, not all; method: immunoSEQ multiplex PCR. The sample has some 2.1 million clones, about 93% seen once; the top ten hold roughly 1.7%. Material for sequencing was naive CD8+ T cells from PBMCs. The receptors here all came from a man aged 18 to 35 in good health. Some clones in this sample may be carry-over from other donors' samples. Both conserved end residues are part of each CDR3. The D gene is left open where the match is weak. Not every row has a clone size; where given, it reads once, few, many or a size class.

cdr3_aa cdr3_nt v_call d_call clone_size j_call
CASSVGQGPWNIQYF TGTGCCAGCAGCGTAGGACAGGGCCCCTGGAACATTCAGTACTTC TRBV9 TRBD1 NA TRBJ2-4
CASSGWGGGSRNEQYF TGTGCCAGCAGCGGGTGGGGCGGCGGGAGTAGAAACGAGCAGTACTTC TRBV11-2 TRBD2 NA TRBJ2-7
CASSTPGHSGEQYF TGTGCCAGCAGTACCCCGGGCCACTCAGGGGAGCAGTACTTC TRBV27 NA NA TRBJ2-7
CASSQVGGTGELFF TGCGCCAGCAGCCAAGTTGGGGGAACCGGGGAGCTGTTTTTT TRBV4-1 NA NA TRBJ2-2
CASSAYPSHSYEQYF TGTGCCAGCAGTGCATATCCTAGTCACTCCTACGAGCAGTACTTC TRBV27 NA NA TRBJ2-7
CASDRDGTDTQYF TGTGCCAGCGACAGGGATGGGACAGATACGCAGTATTTT TRBV7-9 TRBD1 NA TRBJ2-3
CASNTDSYNEQFF TGTGCCAGTAATACAGACTCCTACAATGAGCAGTTCTTC TRBV19 NA NA TRBJ2-1
CASSIGGASYEQYF TGTGCCAGTAGTATTGGGGGGGCCTCCTACGAGCAGTACTTC TRBV19 NA NA TRBJ2-7
CSVTPNEQFF TGCAGCGTTACTCCCAATGAGCAGTTCTTC TRBV29-1 NA NA TRBJ2-1
CASSLETGSNSPLHF TGTGCCAGCAGCTTAGAGACAGGGAGCAATTCACCCCTCCACTTT TRBV7-6 TRBD1 NA TRBJ1-6
CAIRDAGQVYNEQFF TGTGCCATCAGGGATGCGGGACAGGTCTACAATGAGCAGTTCTTC TRBV10-3 TRBD1 NA TRBJ2-1
CASSYSAGNKISYEQYF TGTGCCAGCAGTTATTCAGCCGGGAATAAGATCTCCTACGAGCAGTACTTC TRBV27 NA NA TRBJ2-7
CASSPQDRSTNEKLFF TGTGCCAGCAGTCCACAGGACCGATCAACTAATGAAAAACTGTTTTTT TRBV28 NA NA TRBJ1-4
CASSSRDTAYNEQFF TGTGCCAGCAGCTCGCGGGATACGGCCTACAATGAGCAGTTCTTC TRBV7-3 NA NA TRBJ2-1
CASSQETGHNEQFF TGCGCCAGCAGCCAGGAGACCGGACACAATGAGCAGTTCTTC TRBV4-3 NA NA TRBJ2-1
CASSGSGFRGQANTEAFF TGCGCCAGCAGCGGAAGCGGTTTCAGGGGGCAGGCGAACACTGAAGCTTTCTTT TRBV5-1 TRBD1 NA TRBJ1-1
CASSTDIRSTEAFF TGCGCCAGCAGCACGGACATTAGGAGCACTGAAGCTTTCTTT TRBV4-1 NA NA TRBJ1-1
CASSKVGSSGFDTQYF TGTGCCAGCTCTAAGGTTGGCAGCTCGGGCTTTGATACGCAGTATTTT TRBV28 NA NA TRBJ2-3
CASSHRLQGEDYGYTF TGTGCCAGCAGCCACCGCCTACAGGGGGAGGACTATGGCTACACCTTC TRBV28 TRBD1 NA TRBJ1-2
CASSPVRGTEAFF TGTGCCAGTAGTCCCGTTCGCGGCACTGAAGCTTTCTTT TRBV19 NA NA TRBJ1-1
CAISESRTGLAGEAGELFF TGTGCCATCAGTGAGTCCAGAACCGGACTAGCGGGAGAAGCCGGGGAGCTGTTTTTT TRBV10-3 TRBD2 NA TRBJ2-2
CASSFGTSGITDTQYF TGTGCCAGCAGCTTCGGGACTAGCGGGATTACAGATACGCAGTATTTT TRBV7-9 TRBD2 NA TRBJ2-3
CASSIRDRGLEQYF TGTGCCAGTAGTATTCGGGACAGGGGGCTGGAGCAGTACTTC TRBV19 TRBD1 NA TRBJ2-7
CASHPQGQETQYF TGTGCCAGTCACCCCCAGGGGCAAGAGACCCAGTACTTC TRBV19 NA NA TRBJ2-5
CATSAHRTASESYNEQFF TGTGCCACCAGCGCACATAGGACCGCCTCGGAATCCTACAATGAGCAGTTCTTC TRBV15 NA NA TRBJ2-1
CASERATGELFF TGTGCCAGCGAACGGGCGACCGGGGAGCTGTTTTTT TRBV25-1 NA NA TRBJ2-2
CASSLGQTSYNEQFF TGTGCCAGCAGTTTGGGACAGACCTCCTACAATGAGCAGTTCTTC TRBV27 TRBD1 NA TRBJ2-1
CASSEEAFPPYEQYF TGTGCCAGCAGTGAAGAGGCATTTCCACCCTACGAGCAGTACTTC TRBV6-1 NA NA TRBJ2-7
CASSETRLAVNTGELFF TGTGCCAGCAGCGAAACCCGACTAGCAGTGAACACCGGGGAGCTGTTTTTT TRBV9 TRBD2 NA TRBJ2-2
CASRGEGHIRQFF TGTGCCAGCAGAGGGGAGGGGCATATCAGGCAGTTCTTC TRBV2 TRBD2 NA TRBJ2-1
CAIRGLKGPYGYTF TGTGCCATCCGGGGACTCAAGGGACCTTATGGCTACACCTTC TRBV10-3 NA once TRBJ1-2
CASSLRDRENEQYF TGTGCCAGCAGTTTAAGGGACAGGGAAAACGAGCAGTACTTC TRBV27 TRBD1 NA TRBJ2-7
CAWSTTDTQYF TGTGCCTGGTCAACGACAGATACGCAGTATTTT TRBV30 NA NA TRBJ2-3
CSSSGGDTQYF TGCAGTTCCAGCGGGGGAGATACGCAGTATTTT TRBV20-1 TRBD2 NA TRBJ2-3
CASSMASGIYEQYF TGTGCCAGTAGTATGGCTAGCGGGATATACGAGCAGTACTTC TRBV19 TRBD2 NA TRBJ2-7
CASSFLERTVYGYTF TGTGCCAGCAGCTTCCTTGAACGGACCGTCTATGGCTACACCTTC TRBV7-9 NA NA TRBJ1-2
CASSFIPGLRGNTEAFF TGCGCCAGCAGCTTCATACCGGGTTTGCGTGGGAACACTGAAGCTTTCTTT TRBV4-1 NA NA TRBJ1-1
CASSSNTGGGNFYEQYF TGCGCCAGCAGCTCCAATACAGGGGGAGGTAACTTCTACGAGCAGTACTTC TRBV5-1 TRBD1 NA TRBJ2-7
CASSLGGTGGHEQYF TGTGCCAGCAGTTTAGGTGGGACAGGAGGCCACGAGCAGTACTTC TRBV27 TRBD1 NA TRBJ2-7
CASSPRTETQYF TGTGCCAGCAGCCCCCGGACGGAGACCCAGTACTTC TRBV7-2 NA NA TRBJ2-5
CATSAGYQETQYF TGTGCCACCTCGGCGGGGTACCAAGAGACCCAGTACTTC TRBV15 NA NA TRBJ2-5
CASSPGTGADTEAFF TGTGCCAGCAGCCCCGGGACAGGGGCGGACACTGAAGCTTTCTTT TRBV7-3 TRBD1 NA TRBJ1-1
CASSLVAGGTYEQYF TGTGCCAGCAGCTTAGTGGCGGGAGGAACCTACGAGCAGTACTTC TRBV7-2 TRBD2 NA TRBJ2-7
CSVEGGLARGKTQYF TGCAGCGTTGAAGGGGGGCTAGCGCGCGGAAAGACCCAGTACTTC TRBV29-1 NA NA TRBJ2-5
CASSEPTGARDQPQHF TGTGCCAGCAGTGAACCCACCGGGGCGCGCGATCAGCCCCAGCATTTT TRBV25-1 NA NA TRBJ1-5
CASSVPRAQYF TGTGCCAGCAGTGTCCCTAGGGCCCAGTACTTC TRBV25-1 NA NA TRBJ2-5
CASRRREVLQETQYF TGTGCCAGCAGACGGCGGGAGGTTCTCCAAGAGACCCAGTACTTC TRBV2 TRBD2 NA TRBJ2-5
CASSAGQGFYNSPLHF TGTGCCAGCAGTGCGGGACAGGGGTTCTATAATTCACCCCTCCACTTT TRBV25-1 TRBD1 NA TRBJ1-6
CSVVQPIIGTGIYEQYF TGCAGCGTTGTCCAGCCCATAATTGGGACAGGGATCTACGAGCAGTACTTC TRBV29-1 TRBD1 NA TRBJ2-7
CASSLAGDFSGNTIYF TGTGCCAGCAGCTTAGCGGGGGACTTCTCTGGAAACACCATATATTTT TRBV13 NA NA TRBJ1-3
CASSPSGQGDDEQFF TGTGCCAGCAGCCCCTCAGGGCAGGGGGACGATGAGCAGTTCTTC TRBV11-2 TRBD1 NA TRBJ2-1
CASSRQDNTQYF TGTGCCAGCAGTCGACAAGATAATACGCAGTATTTT TRBV27 NA NA TRBJ2-3
CASSPRAGNSYEQYF TGTGCCAGCAGCCCCAGGGCGGGGAACTCCTACGAGCAGTACTTC TRBV7-2 NA NA TRBJ2-7
CASSLGSGTSSYEQYF TGTGCCAGCAGCTTAGGTAGCGGGACTAGCTCCTACGAGCAGTACTTC TRBV7-9 TRBD2 NA TRBJ2-7
CASTSYRVVEQYF TGTGCCAGCACGTCTTACAGGGTTGTCGAGCAGTACTTC TRBV28 NA NA TRBJ2-7